Presented here are 2 T cell receptor beta chains from one specimen sequenced in a study of regulatory T cells in long-lasting Graves disease. Time point given: newly diagnosed GD, antithyroid drugs for less than 3 months. Extracted RNA from PBMCs served as the source of the TCR library. Library construction for TCR beta used iRepertoire HTBI primers and Arm-PCR of CDR3 regions. TCRdb re-derived calls from the multiplex PCR reads in MiXCR, one entry per CDR3 protein. Seen here are 350,000 to 450,000 distinct CDR3 sequences, roughly 17% observed once, and the top ten hold less than 35%. These same records also appear under a second study, on T cells in Graves' hyperthyroidism and ophthalmopathy.

The sequenced sample was peripheral blood mononuclear cells (PBMCs), obtained at new diagnosis, from a patient treated with antithyroid drugs. Receptors were obtained from a middle-aged man with Graves disease.

This clonotype was seen ten or more times. The chain recombines TRBV9 with TRBJ2-3, with 12 bases aligning to TRBD2. The CDR3 spans 16 residues. The V gene end was trimmed by 0 bases and the J gene end by 3 bases; junction bases not matched to a gene: 2. CDR1 SGDLS and CDR2 YYNGEE come from the germline V gene. CDR3: CASSVALAGGTDTQYF. DNA of the CDR3: TGTGCCAGCAGCGTAGCACTAGCGGGGGGTACAGATACGCAGTATTTT.

This clonotype was detected ten times or more. The chain carries TRBV7-2 and TRBJ2-5; D is perhaps TRBD1 or TRBD2 (5 bases each). This CDR3 has 14 residues. Germline loops: CDR1 SGHTA, CDR2 FQGNSA. Deletions cut 2 bases from V and 5 bases from J, with 12 bases between. Written as DNA, the CDR3 is TGTGCCAGCAGCTTAAGGGCTAGGGACGAGACCCAGTACTTC. Translated: CASSLRARDETQYF. The full variable domain, with the rest looked up from reference TRBV7-2 and TRBJ2-5, is GAGVSQSPSNKVTEKGKDVELRCDPISGHTALYWYRQSLGQGLEFLIYFQGNSAPDKSGLPSDRFSAERTGGSVSTLTIQRTQQEDSAVYLCASSLRARDETQYFGPGTRLLVL.